This is a list of T cell receptor beta chains from one sample in a study of blood T cell repertoires in COVID-19. Libraries were prepared by immunoSEQ multiplex PCR; TCRdb keeps only in-frame clonotypes and omits some of them. Found here are 55,000 to 95,000 clones, roughly 80% of them singletons; the top ten hold 1.8%. The sequencing sample was made of peripheral blood. The receptors come from an older woman with acute or convalescent COVID-19. Each CDR3 is given with its conserved first and last residue. The D gene is left open where the match is weak. Some rows have no size entry. The others give once, few or many, or a class for an expanded clone.

V gene,clone size,J gene,CDR3 length,D gene,CDR3 protein,CDR3 DNA
TRBV28,NA,TRBJ2-2,18,NA,CASSLLWTENSNTGELFF,TGTGCCAGCAGTTTATTATGGACAGAGAACTCGAACACCGGGGAGCTGTTTTTT
TRBV5-1,NA,TRBJ2-2,15,NA,CASSFERARSGELFF,TGCGCCAGCAGCTTTGAGAGGGCAAGGTCCGGGGAGCTGTTTTTT
TRBV19,NA,TRBJ1-5,15,TRBD1,CASSPGTGEGQPQHF,TGTGCCAGTAGTCCCGGGACAGGGGAAGGGCAGCCCCAGCATTTT
TRBV10-3,NA,TRBJ2-5,12,NA,CAISEEGDSQYF,TGTGCCATCAGTGAGGAGGGAGACTCCCAGTACTTC
TRBV7-8,NA,TRBJ1-6,15,NA,CASSLARGTNSPLHF,TGTGCCAGCAGCTTAGCTCGGGGGACTAATTCACCCCTCCACTTT
TRBV5-1,NA,TRBJ2-1,15,TRBD2,CASSKLAGTDNEQFF,TGCGCCAGCAGTAAACTAGCGGGAACCGACAATGAGCAGTTCTTC
TRBV12-3/TRBV12-4,NA,TRBJ2-2,13,NA,CASSSGRTGELFF,TGTGCCAGCAGTTCAGGCCGGACCGGGGAGCTGTTTTTT
TRBV5-8,NA,TRBJ2-1,16,TRBD2,CASSLAKRDLNNEQFF,TGTGCCAGCAGCTTGGCCAAGCGGGACTTGAACAATGAGCAGTTCTTC
TRBV29-1,NA,TRBJ1-1,11,NA,CSVRINTEAFF,TGCAGCGTCAGGATCAACACTGAAGCTTTCTTT
TRBV28,NA,TRBJ1-6,13,NA,CATTGSYNSPLHF,TGTGCCACAACAGGGTCCTATAATTCACCCCTCCACTTT
TRBV9,NA,TRBJ2-7,12,NA,CASSAQGGEQYF,TGTGCCAGCAGCGCACAGGGTGGCGAGCAGTACTTC
TRBV24-1,NA,TRBJ2-5,14,TRBD2,CATSATSSQETQYF,TGTGCCACCAGTGCGACTAGCTCACAAGAGACCCAGTACTTC
TRBV18,NA,TRBJ1-1,14,TRBD1,CASSQQGARTEAFF,TGTGCCAGCTCACAACAGGGGGCGCGCACTGAAGCTTTCTTT
TRBV11-3,NA,TRBJ2-2,15,NA,CASSLEGAGTGELFF,TGTGCCAGCAGCTTAGAGGGGGCGGGCACCGGGGAGCTGTTTTTT
TRBV4-2,NA,TRBJ2-3,12,NA,CASSHLADTQYF,TGTGCCAGCAGCCACCTTGCGGATACGCAGTATTTT
TRBV6-6,NA,TRBJ1-6,14,TRBD1,CASQDRQWNSPLHF,TGTGCCAGTCAGGACAGGCAGTGGAATTCACCCCTCCACTTT
TRBV24-1,NA,TRBJ1-2,13,NA,CATSDLWGERYTF,TGTGCCACCAGTGATTTGTGGGGGGAACGCTACACCTTC
TRBV6-1,NA,TRBJ2-1,16,TRBD2,CASSEWVSGSNNEQFF,TGTGCCAGCAGTGAATGGGTTAGCGGGTCTAACAATGAGCAGTTCTTC
TRBV6-5,NA,TRBJ2-5,14,NA,CASSRDRHQETQYF,TGTGCCAGCAGTCGCGACAGGCATCAAGAGACCCAGTACTTC
TRBV12-3/TRBV12-4,NA,TRBJ2-2,11,NA,CASSSTGELFF,TGTGCCAGCAGTTCAACCGGGGAGCTGTTTTTT
TRBV7-9,NA,TRBJ2-1,15,TRBD2,CASSPAGGPFNEQFF,TGTGCCAGCAGCCCAGCGGGGGGGCCGTTCAATGAGCAGTTCTTC
TRBV9,NA,TRBJ1-6,15,NA,CASSVEGRANSPLHF,TGTGCCAGCAGCGTAGAGGGCAGGGCGAATTCACCCCTCCACTTT
TRBV24-1,NA,TRBJ2-5,15,TRBD1,CATSGRTGDQETQYF,TGTGCCACCAGTGGCCGGACAGGGGACCAAGAGACCCAGTACTTC
TRBV5-1,NA,TRBJ1-4,14,TRBD1,CASSLGQGYEKLFF,TGCGCCAGCAGCTTGGGACAGGGGTATGAAAAACTGTTTTTT
TRBV3-1/TRBV3-2,few,TRBJ1-1,13,TRBD1,CASSGQGNTEAFF,TGTGCCAGCAGCGGACAGGGAAACACTGAAGCTTTCTTT
TRBV9,many,TRBJ2-7,16,TRBD2,CASSAQPGLASTEQYF,TGTGCCAGCAGCGCTCAGCCGGGACTAGCATCTACCGAGCAGTACTTC
TRBV18,NA,TRBJ1-2,15,NA,CASSPRQEPNYGYTF,TGTGCCAGCTCACCTAGACAGGAACCTAACTATGGCTACACCTTC
TRBV7-9,NA,TRBJ1-2,12,NA,CASSPTGHGYTF,TGTGCCAGCAGCCCCACAGGGCATGGCTACACCTTC
TRBV2,NA,TRBJ1-2,14,NA,CASSESRLDYGYTF,TGTGCCAGCAGTGAATCCAGGCTCGACTATGGCTACACCTTC
TRBV30,NA,TRBJ1-4,16,NA,CAWSGPQRLANEKLFF,TGTGCCTGGAGTGGGCCCCAACGGCTAGCTAATGAAAAACTGTTTTTT
TRBV6-6,NA,TRBJ1-1,14,NA,CASSYSRGGTEAFF,TGTGCCAGCAGTTACTCACGAGGAGGCACTGAAGCTTTCTTT
TRBV5-5,few,TRBJ2-5,16,TRBD1,CASSLVGQGAGETQYF,TGTGCCAGCAGCTTGGTGGGACAGGGGGCGGGGGAGACCCAGTACTTC
TRBV2,NA,TRBJ1-2,14,TRBD1,CASSGTGRTYGYTF,TGTGCCAGCAGTGGGACAGGACGAACGTATGGCTACACCTTC
TRBV3-1/TRBV3-2,NA,TRBJ2-5,16,TRBD2,CASSQPGLAAQETQYF,TGTGCCAGCAGCCAACCGGGACTAGCGGCCCAAGAGACCCAGTACTTC
TRBV11-2,few,TRBJ1-2,15,NA,CASSLDPRSYYGYTF,TGTGCCAGCAGCTTAGATCCCAGGTCCTACTATGGCTACACCTTC
TRBV28,NA,TRBJ1-1,14,NA,CASRPGGMNTEAFF,TGTGCCAGCAGGCCGGGGGGTATGAACACTGAAGCTTTCTTT
TRBV15,NA,TRBJ1-6,18,TRBD1,CATSTWRGPGSYNSPLHF,TGTGCCACCAGCACTTGGAGGGGGCCCGGCTCCTATAATTCACCCCTCCACTTT
TRBV6-6,NA,TRBJ2-7,13,NA,CASSYAGFIEQYF,TGTGCCAGCAGTTACGCAGGCTTTATCGAGCAGTACTTC
TRBV15,NA,TRBJ2-1,15,TRBD2,CATSSQGGSYNEQFF,TGTGCCACCAGCAGTCAGGGCGGGAGCTACAATGAGCAGTTCTTC
TRBV5-4,NA,TRBJ1-4,14,TRBD1,CASSSNTGGGKLFF,TGTGCCAGCAGCTCAAACACAGGGGGTGGGAAACTGTTTTTT
TRBV5-1,NA,TRBJ1-1,17,TRBD1,CASNQNPRTGVGTEAFF,TGCGCCAGCAACCAAAACCCACGGACAGGGGTTGGTACTGAAGCTTTCTTT
TRBV19,few,TRBJ1-2,17,TRBD1,CASSFRQGRFIGYGYTF,TGTGCCAGTAGTTTTCGACAGGGGAGATTTATTGGTTATGGCTACACCTTC
TRBV2,NA,TRBJ2-1,15,TRBD2,CASSVGGGSYNEQFF,TGTGCCAGCAGTGTCGGGGGGGGCTCCTACAATGAGCAGTTCTTC
TRBV6-5,NA,TRBJ1-1,12,NA,CASRRQNTEAFF,TGTGCCAGCAGGAGACAGAACACTGAAGCTTTCTTT
TRBV7-2,NA,TRBJ1-1,14,NA,CASSFGGAKTEAFF,TGTGCCAGCAGCTTCGGGGGGGCAAAGACTGAAGCTTTCTTT
TRBV5-6,NA,TRBJ2-7,14,TRBD2,CASRLAGGSYEQYF,TGTGCCAGCAGACTAGCGGGGGGATCCTACGAGCAGTACTTC
TRBV9,NA,TRBJ2-5,12,NA,CASSPREETQYF,TGTGCCAGCAGCCCCCGTGAGGAGACCCAGTACTTC
TRBV11-3,NA,TRBJ2-2,15,TRBD2,CASSPLAGGAGELFF,TGTGCCAGCAGCCCCCTAGCGGGAGGGGCCGGGGAGCTGTTTTTT
TRBV7-2,once,TRBJ2-7,15,NA,CASSPRTGHSYEQYF,TGTGCCAGCAGCCCAAGGACGGGACATAGCTACGAGCAGTACTTC
TRBV2,few,TRBJ2-7,19,TRBD2,CASSDFIGLAGPSSYEQYF,TGTGCCAGCAGTGATTTCATCGGGCTAGCGGGGCCAAGCTCCTACGAGCAGTACTTC
TRBV18,NA,TRBJ2-1,15,NA,CASSPAGGSYNEQFF,TGTGCCAGCTCACCAGCTGGGGGGTCCTACAATGAGCAGTTCTTC
TRBV30,NA,TRBJ1-1,14,NA,CAWSPFVANTEAFF,TGTGCCTGGAGTCCGTTCGTAGCGAACACTGAAGCTTTCTTT
TRBV3-1/TRBV3-2,NA,TRBJ1-2,14,TRBD1,CASSQLGQRNGYTF,TGTGCCAGCAGCCAACTGGGACAGAGAAATGGCTACACCTTC
TRBV27,NA,TRBJ2-3,13,TRBD1,CASSLTGRHTQYF,TGTGCCAGCAGTTTGACAGGGCGTCATACGCAGTATTTT
TRBV5-1,NA,TRBJ1-2,16,NA,CASSLAGGAGNYGYTF,TGCGCCAGCAGCTTGGCCGGTGGGGCGGGAAACTATGGCTACACCTTC
TRBV2,NA,TRBJ1-2,14,NA,CASSYSQGRYGYTF,TGTGCCAGCAGTTACTCGCAGGGTCGGTATGGCTACACCTTC
TRBV30,once,TRBJ1-4,11,NA,CAWQGNEKLFF,TGTGCCTGGCAGGGGAATGAAAAACTGTTTTTT